This TCR beta chain is from a study of T cells in tuberculosis. Overall study context: In South Africa, adults with active tuberculosis were compared with IGRA-negative and latently infected IGRA-positive adolescents.

A word on this clone: The germline gene is not matched at one end of the junction; a read error may be the cause.

The germline V gene encodes CDR1 SNHLY and CDR2 FYNNEI. The CDR3 is 11 residues long. Produced via immunoSEQ multiplex PCR; TCRdb's table is partial and in-frame only. Among some 40,000 clones listed, 95% were seen once. The sequence derives from a donor between 10 and 35 years old with latent tuberculosis or without tuberculosis infection. The chain has TRBV2 and TRBJ1-6; perhaps TRBD1 as D (6 bases). The sequencing sample was made of PBMCs. CDR3 sequence reads: CASSEGTPLHF. DNA of the CDR3: TGTGCCAGCAGTGAGGGGACACCGCTCCACTTT.